These 6 T cell receptor beta chains were all obtained from the same sample, sequenced in a study of blood T cell repertoires in COVID-19. Some clones are missing from TCRdb's copy, which holds only in-frame ones; the method was immunoSEQ multiplex PCR. The sample includes 210,000 or so clones, 88% of them seen just once. Sequenced input: PBMCs or T cells enriched from blood (not recorded which). All receptors derive from a young woman who had been exposed to COVID-19.

The rearrangement links TRBV27 to TRBJ1-2, with 9 bases lining up with TRBD1. Germline V gives CDR1 MNHEY, CDR2 SMNVEV (reference sequence). After removal of 3 bases from V and 8 bases from J, the junction contained 7 bases not matched to a gene. The CDR3 has 14 amino acids. The CDR3 DNA reads as TGTGCCAGCAGTTTGACACAGGGGGCGGGCGGCTACACCTTC. This sequence encodes CASSLTQGAGGYTF.

In this sample, this clone turned up once. The V and J genes are TRBV4-1 and TRBJ1-6, with TRBD1 as a possible D gene (5 bases). Germline assignment: CDR1 MGHRA and CDR2 YSYEKL. The CDR3 extends over 18 amino acids. V lost 4 bases and J 6 bases, leaving 22 bases between the germline ends. The CDR3 region is CASSRNPGGDRFNSPLHF. The CDR3 region has the DNA TGCGCCAGCAGCCGAAATCCTGGCGGTGACAGATTTAATTCACCCCTCCACTTT.

V gene TRBV5-1 combines with J gene TRBJ2-1; 9 bases fit TRBD2. This CDR3 has 15 amino acids. The germline CDR1 and CDR2 sequences are SGHRS and YFSETQ. The V gene end was trimmed by 0 bases and the J gene end by 9 bases; junction bases not matched to a gene: 7. The CDR3 DNA reads as TGCGCCAGCAGCTTGGGCGGGAGGGCCCTCGGTGAGCAGTTCTTC. Encoded protein: CASSLGGRALGEQFF.

This clone has only one observation. The chain has TRBV13 and TRBJ1-1; D is uncertain. Deletions cut 2 bases from V and 1 base from J, with 11 bases between. The CDR3 spans 15 residues. Germline loops: CDR1 PRHDT, CDR2 FYEKMQ (reference sequence). The CDR3 reads CASSLPAGSNTEAFF. DNA of the CDR3: TGTGCCAGCAGCTTACCCGCCGGGTCGAACACTGAAGCTTTCTTT.

This clone was detected once. CDR3 nucleotide sequence: TGCAGTGCTGCCCAGGGGGATACGCAGTATTTT. This codes for CSAAQGDTQYF. The chain joins TRBV20-1 to TRBJ2-3, with TRBD1 as a possible D gene (6 bases). The CDR3 runs 11 residues. Trimming cost V 5 bases and J 6 bases, with 9 bases left between them. Germline V CDR1 and CDR2: DFQATT, SNEGSKA (reference sequence).

The chain uses TRBV10-3 and TRBJ1-5; weak D call: TRBD1 (6 bases). V gave up 4 bases and J gave up 4 bases, with 17 bases separating them. Germline CDR1 reads ENHRY; CDR2 reads SYGVKD. There are 16 residues in the CDR3. CDR3 bases: TGTGCCATCAGTGCTCCGGACAGCGCCCAGAATCAGCCCCAGCATTTT. Translating it yields CAISAPDSAQNQPQHF.